This entry concerns a single T cell receptor beta chain. Its antigen is unknown. Stated time point: newly diagnosed, previously untreated cHL patient sample. Negative magnetic selection isolated CD4+ T cells from thawed PBMCs. Assay used: immunoSEQ multiplex PCR; TCRdb lists only in-frame clones, some missing. Of tens of thousands of clones in the sample, approximately 89% were seen once. This entry belongs to a study of PD-1 blockade in classical Hodgkin lymphoma. Study-wide findings and caveats: Compared with healthy donors, newly diagnosed patients reportedly showed lower baseline TCR diversity. Factors driving the repertoire differences, possibly disease activity or prior therapy, remain undefined.

Germline lookup yields CDR1 SGHRS and CDR2 YFSETQ. This CDR3 is 13 amino acids long. V was shortened by 2 bases and J by 2 bases, with 7 bases between the two germline ends. The V call is TRBV5-1, the J call TRBJ1-2; D gene ambiguous. The TCR comes from a human donor with classical Hodgkin lymphoma. The sample consisted of CD4+ T cells from blood. DNA of the CDR3: TGCGCCAGCAGCTTCGACATGAACTATGGCTACACCTTC. It encodes CASSFDMNYGYTF.